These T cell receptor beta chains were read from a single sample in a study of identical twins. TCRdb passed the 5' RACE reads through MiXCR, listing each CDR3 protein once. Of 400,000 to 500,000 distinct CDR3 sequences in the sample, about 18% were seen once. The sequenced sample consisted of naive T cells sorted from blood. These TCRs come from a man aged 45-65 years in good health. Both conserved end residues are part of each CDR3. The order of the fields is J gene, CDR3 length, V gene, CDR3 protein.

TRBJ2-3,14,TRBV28,CASSPRQRRDTQYF
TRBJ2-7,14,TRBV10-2,CASSEGRAAGEQYF
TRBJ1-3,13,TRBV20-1,CSAQPAVGNTIYF
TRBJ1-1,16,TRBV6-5,CASSYTGTGPHTEAFF
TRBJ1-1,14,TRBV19,CASSSGGGITEAFF
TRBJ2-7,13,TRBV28,CASSTGSSYQQYF
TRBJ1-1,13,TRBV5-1,CASSFEGNTEAFF
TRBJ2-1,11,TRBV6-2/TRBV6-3,CASSYVGEQFF
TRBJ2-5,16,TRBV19,CASSHPGQGNQETQYF
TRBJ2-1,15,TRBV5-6,CASREQGGTSNEQFF
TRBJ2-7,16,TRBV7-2,CASSLVMLAGVYEQYF
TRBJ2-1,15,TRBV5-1,CASSFTLAGANEQFF
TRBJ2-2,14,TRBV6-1,CASDGRPNTGELFF
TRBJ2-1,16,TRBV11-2,CASSLDLGGSYNEQFF
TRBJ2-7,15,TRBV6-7,CASSYKDRLVRKQYF
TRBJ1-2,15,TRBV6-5,CASSYWDPREYGYTF
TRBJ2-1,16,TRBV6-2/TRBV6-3,CASSYSTAEQSNEQFF
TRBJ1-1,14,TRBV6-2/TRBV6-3,CASELWGKKRTAFF
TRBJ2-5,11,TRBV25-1,CASMERETQYF
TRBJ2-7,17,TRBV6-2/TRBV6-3,CASSYSNTGTHYYEQYF
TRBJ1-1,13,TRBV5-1,CASSLAGNTEAFF
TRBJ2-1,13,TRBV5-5,CASSLPGADEQFF
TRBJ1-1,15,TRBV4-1,CASSQPSAGTTEAFF
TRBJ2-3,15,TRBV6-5,CASSSSGIGADTQYF
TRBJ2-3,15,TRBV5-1,CASSAGTISTDTQYF
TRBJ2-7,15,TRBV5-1,CASSQGAGRSYEQYF
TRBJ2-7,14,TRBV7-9,CASRTSGSGYEQYF
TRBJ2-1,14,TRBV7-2,CASSFTGTSGEQFF
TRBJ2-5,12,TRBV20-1,CSAAGTEETQYF
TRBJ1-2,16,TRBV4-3,CASSRTTGTGVSGYTF
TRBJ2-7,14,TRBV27,CASRTTSGTVEQYF
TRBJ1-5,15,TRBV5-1,CASSFLDRGNQPQHF
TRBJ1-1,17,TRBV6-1,CASSHALGQGENTEAFF
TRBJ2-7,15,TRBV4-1,CASSPGTGRVHEQYF
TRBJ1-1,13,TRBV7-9,CASSRWMNTEAFF
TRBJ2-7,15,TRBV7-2,CASSLGQGVSYEQYF
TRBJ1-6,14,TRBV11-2,CASSLGGGLEALHF
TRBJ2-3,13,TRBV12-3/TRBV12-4,CASSLNDVDTQYF
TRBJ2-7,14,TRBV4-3,CASSQTRDSYEQYF
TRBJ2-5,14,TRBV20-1,CSAALLGTGETQYF